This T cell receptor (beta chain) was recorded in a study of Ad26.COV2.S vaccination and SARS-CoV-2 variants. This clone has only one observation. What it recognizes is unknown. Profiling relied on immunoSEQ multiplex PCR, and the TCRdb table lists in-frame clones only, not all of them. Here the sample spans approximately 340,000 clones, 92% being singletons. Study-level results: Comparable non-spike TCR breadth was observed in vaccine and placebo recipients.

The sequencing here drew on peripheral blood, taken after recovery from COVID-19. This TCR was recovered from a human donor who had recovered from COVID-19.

CDR3 sequence: CASSYENSGGYGYTF. The CDR3 DNA reads as TGTGCCAGCAGTTACGAGAACTCCGGGGGCTATGGCTACACCTTC. This rearrangement joins TRBV6-2 or TRBV6-3 to TRBJ1-2; D is perhaps TRBD1 (5 bases). CDR1 is MNHEY, CDR2 SVGEGT, per germline. CDR3 size: 15 residues. Between the trimmed V and J ends, which lost 2 bases and 4 bases, there was a span of 14 bases.